These 9 T cell receptor beta chains came from one sample sequenced in a study of Ad26.COV2.S vaccination and SARS-CoV-2 variants. The method was immunoSEQ multiplex PCR; TCRdb's version includes in-frame clones alone and lacks a portion of them. The sample comprises around 240,000 clones, 85% to 90% of which are singletons, and roughly 10% rests with the top ten. Treatment here: 19 received Ad26.COV2.S at low or high dose, single or two shots; 5 received placebo; per-sample allocation not given. Samples were taken on day 63 after the first vaccine or placebo injection. The sample was peripheral blood, taken in a trial of Ad26.COV2.S vaccine versus placebo. The receptors were gathered from a person aged 18-60 years who received the Ad26.COV2.S COVID-19 vaccine or a placebo.

The gene calls are TRBV19 and TRBJ1-2; no definite D call. Germline values: CDR1 LNHDA, CDR2 SQIVND (reference sequence). The CDR3 consists of 13 residues. V was shortened by 7 bases and J by 0 bases, with 9 bases between the two germline ends. The CDR3 DNA reads TGTGCCAGTACTACGGGAGCTAACTATGGCTACACCTTC. It translates to CASTTGANYGYTF. Complete variable domain (other parts from reference TRBV19 and TRBJ1-2): DGGITQSPKYLFRKEGQNVTLSCEQNLNHDAMYWYRQDPGQGLRLIYYSQIVNDFQKGDIAEGYSVSREKKESFPLTVTSAQKNPTAFYLCASTTGANYGYTFGSGTRLTVV.

The chain recombines TRBV7-8 with TRBJ1-2; 7 nucleotides match TRBD1. The length of the CDR3 is 18 residues. From germline, CDR1 is SGHVS and CDR2 FQNEAQ. V gave up 3 bases and J gave up 2 bases; unmatched junction bases: 15. Here the CDR3 DNA reads TGTGCCAGCAGCTTTACACCCGATGTCAGGGGGGAAAACTATGGCTACACCTTC. This gives the protein CASSFTPDVRGENYGYTF.

The chain is built from TRBV7-9 and TRBJ1-1; D is uncertain. V lost 5 bases and J 1 base, leaving 11 bases between the germline ends. This CDR3 is built from 14 residues. Germline CDR1 is SEHNR and CDR2 is FQNEAQ (reference sequence). CDR3 residues: CASSVLGSNTEAFF. The CDR3 DNA is TGTGCCAGCAGCGTATTAGGGTCGAACACTGAAGCTTTCTTT.

The CDR3 protein is CASSVGIGDDGYTF. In nucleotides, the CDR3 is TGTGCCAGCAGCGTAGGTATAGGGGACGATGGCTACACCTTC. The chain couples TRBV9 to TRBJ1-2, with D possibly TRBD1 on 5 matching bases. CDR1 and CDR2 from the germline V gene are SGDLS and YYNGEE. V lost 0 bases, J lost 6 bases, and 12 bases lay in between. The CDR3 has 14 amino acids. The variable domain in full, with the rest retrieved from reference TRBV9 and TRBJ1-2, is DSGVTQTPKHLITATGQRVTLRCSPRSGDLSVYWYQQSLDQGLQFLIQYYNGEERAKGNILERFSAQQFPDLHSELNLSSLELGDSALYFCASSVGIGDDGYTFGSGTRLTVV.

V usage is TRBV28 and J usage is TRBJ2-7; D possibly corresponds to TRBD2 (5 bases). Trimming removed 2 bases from V and 6 bases from J, with 14 bases in between. The germline V gene has CDR1 MDHEN and CDR2 SYDVKM. The CDR3 contains 14 residues. CDR3: CASSLGRGLGEQYF. The DNA for the CDR3 is TGTGCCAGCAGTTTAGGTCGAGGGTTGGGCGAGCAGTACTTC.

V usage is TRBV6-2 or TRBV6-3 and J usage is TRBJ2-5; 9 nucleotides align to TRBD2. This CDR3 is 15 amino acids long. CDR1 and CDR2 from the germline V gene are MNHEY and SVGEGT. Trimming took 2 bases from V and 7 from J; bases not matched to a gene: 8. The CDR3: CASSYGAGGIGTQYF. In DNA form, the CDR3 reads TGTGCCAGCAGTTACGGCGCGGGAGGGATTGGGACCCAGTACTTC.

The genes are TRBV25-1 and TRBJ2-3, with D possibly matching TRBD2 (7 bases). The CDR3 covers 16 residues. Germline-derived CDR1 and CDR2 are MGHDK and SYGVNS. Trimming stripped 4 bases from V and 4 bases from J, with 18 bases between. The CDR3 loop is CASSGPGGGGPDTQYF. The CDR3 DNA is TGTGCCAGCAGTGGCCCGGGGGGCGGGGGCCCAGATACGCAGTATTTT.

The chain uses TRBV14 and TRBJ2-3, with 9 nucleotides matching TRBD2. The CDR3 sequence is 14 residues long. Germline V gene sequence: CDR1 SGHDN, CDR2 FVKESK. The V segment lost 3 bases and the J segment 13 bases; nucleotides outside the gene matches: 11. CDR3 DNA: TGTGCCAGCAGCCAGGGACTAGCTCCTCCATGGGAGTATTTT. Encoded protein: CASSQGLAPPWEYF.

The chain combines TRBV28 with TRBJ1-1; possibly TRBD1 for D (5 bases). V gave up 4 bases and J gave up 6 bases, with 12 bases separating them. Germline-derived CDR1 and CDR2 are MDHEN and SYDVKM. CDR3 length equals 13 residues. The CDR3 reads CASSSSRGSEAFF. CDR3 bases: TGTGCCAGCAGTTCCTCAAGGGGCTCTGAAGCTTTCTTT.